Following are 14 T cell receptor beta chains from one sample sequenced in a study. TCRdb re-called the RT-PCR reads through MiXCR, storing one row per CDR3 protein. Of about 680,000 distinct CDR3 sequences listed, approximately 14% are singletons. Source material: memory CD4+ T cells from blood. Source of these receptors: a female donor in good health, serving as a healthy control.

This clonotype was observed many times. The chain links TRBV7-2 to TRBJ2-3; D gene unclear. Germline assignment: CDR1 SGHTA and CDR2 FQGNSA. Trimming took off 8 bases at V and 3 bases at J, with 9 bases between the two ends. The CDR3 runs 12 residues. In nucleotides, the CDR3 is TGTGCCAGCCGGGCTGGTACAGATACGCAGTATTTT. Its translation is CASRAGTDTQYF.

The chain couples TRBV5-1 to TRBJ2-5; a weak D match, TRBD1 (5 bases). CDR3 length equals 14 residues. The V gene lost 0 bases and the J gene lost 5 bases, with 11 bases spanning the gap. From germline, CDR1 is SGHRS and CDR2 YFSETQ. The CDR3: CASSLEQGRETQYF. CDR3 coding DNA: TGCGCCAGCAGCTTGGAGCAGGGCCGGGAGACCCAGTACTTC. The full variable domain, rest sourced from reference TRBV5-1 and TRBJ2-5, is KAGVTQTPRYLIKTRGQQVTLSCSPISGHRSVSWYQQTPGQGLQFLFEYFSETQRNKGNFPGRFSGRQFSNSRSEMNVSTLELGDSALYLCASSLEQGRETQYFGPGTRLLVL.

This clonotype was observed a few times. V and J are TRBV7-2 and TRBJ2-2, with 8 positions matching TRBD1. The V gene end was trimmed by 5 bases and the J gene end by 3 bases; junction bases not matched to a gene: 8. Germline V lookup: CDR1 SGHTA, CDR2 FQGNSA. This CDR3 comprises 16 residues. CDR3 in DNA: TGTGCCAGCAGCGCCCGACAGGGGTGGGACACCGGGGAGCTGTTTTTT. Translation: CASSARQGWDTGELFF. Together with reference TRBV7-2 and TRBJ2-2, the CDR3 gives the full variable domain: GAGVSQSPSNKVTEKGKDVELRCDPISGHTALYWYRQSLGQGLEFLIYFQGNSAPDKSGLPSDRFSAERTGGSVSTLTIQRTQQEDSAVYLCASSARQGWDTGELFFGEGSRLTVL.

The J gene is TRBJ2-2, the V gene TRBV24-1; 11 positions agree with TRBD2. This CDR3 region has 18 residues. In germline, CDR1 is KGHDR, CDR2 SFDVKD. V shed 4 bases and J 2 bases; nucleotides not matched to a gene: 8. The CDR3 DNA reads as TGTGCCACCAGTGACCCGACTAGCGGGGCTCGTAACACCGGGGAGCTGTTTTTT. Its translation: CATSDPTSGARNTGELFF.

This clonotype came up a few times. This chain links TRBV20-1 with TRBJ1-2; TRBD1 is a possible D gene (6 bases). This CDR3 comprises 14 residues. Trimming pared 0 bases from V and 8 bases from J, leaving 16 bases between. The germline V gene encodes CDR1 DFQATT and CDR2 SNEGSKA (reference sequence). CDR3 amino acids: CSARDQQGTGGYTF. For the CDR3, the DNA is TGCAGTGCTAGAGACCAACAGGGAACTGGGGGCTACACCTTC.

V gene TRBV4-1 combines with J gene TRBJ1-3, with TRBD1 as a possible D gene (5 bases). Germline lookup yields CDR1 MGHRA and CDR2 YSYEKL. V lost 1 base and J lost 8, with 18 bases in between. CDR3 length: 16 amino acids. Here the CDR3 reads CASSQVAGLVGDTIYF. The CDR3 DNA sequence: TGCGCCAGCAGCCAAGTAGCCGGATTGGTGGGGGACACCATATATTTT.

The chain combines TRBV5-1 with TRBJ2-1; D may be TRBD2 (6 bases). This CDR3 comprises 16 residues. The germline V gene has CDR1 SGHRS and CDR2 YFSETQ. The V gene lost 0 bases and the J gene lost 6 bases, with 16 bases spanning the gap. The DNA of the CDR3 is TGCGCCAGCAGCTTGGGCCCTAGTGACGGGAGCAATGAGCAGTTCTTC. Translation gives CASSLGPSDGSNEQFF.

This clonotype was detected only a few times. The V and J genes are TRBV6-5 and TRBJ2-2; TRBD1 or TRBD2 may be the D gene (5 bases each). Germline V gene sequence: CDR1 MNHEY, CDR2 SVGAGI. CDR3 length equals 14 residues. Trimming cost V 7 bases and J 2 bases, with 11 bases left between them. CDR3 loop: CASTYWDNTGELFF. DNA of the CDR3: TGTGCCAGCACCTACTGGGACAACACCGGGGAGCTGTTTTTT.

V and J are TRBV5-1 and TRBJ2-1; TRBD2 aligns across 10 bases. Trimming cost V 5 bases and J 8 bases; bases outside gene matches: 10. The CDR3 loop spans 15 amino acids. The germline gives CDR1 SGHRS, CDR2 YFSETQ. CDR3 region: CASRNLAGVVDEQFF. The CDR3, as DNA: TGCGCCAGCAGGAACCTAGCGGGAGTGGTTGATGAGCAGTTCTTC.

This clonotype was seen many times. The chain employs TRBV20-1 and TRBJ1-2; a possible D gene is TRBD1 (6 bases). Germline assignment: CDR1 DFQATT and CDR2 SNEGSKA (reference sequence). Trimming shortened V by 0 bases and J by 2 bases, and 13 bases separated the two germline ends. The length of the CDR3 is 15 residues. CDR3 in DNA: TGCAGTGCTAGAGATCGCGGCAGGGGAAACTATGGCTACACCTTC. Translated, it gives CSARDRGRGNYGYTF.

In its sample, this clonotype was seen many times. The V call is TRBV6-5, the J call TRBJ2-3, with D hard to call. There are 16 residues in the CDR3. In germline, CDR1 is MNHEY, CDR2 SVGAGI. V was clipped by 2 bases and J by 0 bases, with 12 bases between them. CDR3 nucleotides: TGTGCCAGCAGTTACGACGTTAGTCCTAGCACAGATACGCAGTATTTT. Amino acid sequence: CASSYDVSPSTDTQYF.

Points on this clonotype: A much larger clonotype is one base distant, so this may be a read error. CDR3 sequence reads: CASSWGQFTDTQYF. CDR3 coding DNA: TGTGCCAGCAGTTGGGGACAGTTCACAGATACGCAGTATTTT. The chain carries TRBV28 and TRBJ2-3, with TRBD1 matching over 7 bases. Germline lookup yields CDR1 MDHEN and CDR2 SYDVKM. The V segment lost 4 bases and the J segment 2 bases; nucleotides outside the gene matches: 3. CDR3 length: 14 amino acids.

The chain combines TRBV18 with TRBJ1-1; D remains unclear. The CDR3 has 13 amino acids. The V gene's germline CDR1 is KGHSH and CDR2 LQKENI. V dropped 3 bases and J dropped 6 bases, with 11 bases sitting between them. The CDR3 spells CASSPRRTPEAFF. The CDR3 coding sequence is TGTGCCAGCTCACCTCGACGAACCCCTGAAGCTTTCTTT.

There are many counts of this clonotype. The V and J genes are TRBV7-9 and TRBJ2-3; 7 nucleotides match TRBD1. J gave up 6 bases and V 5 bases, and 14 bases lay outside the gene matches. Per the germline V gene, CDR1 is SEHNR and CDR2 is FQNEAQ (reference sequence). The CDR3 sequence is 16 residues long. Written as DNA, the CDR3 is TGTGCCAGCAGCAAAACAGGGGATCCTCCTGGTGATACGCAGTATTTT. This translates into CASSKTGDPPGDTQYF. The variable domain in full, completed from reference TRBV7-9 and TRBJ2-3, reads DTGVSQNPRHKITKRGQNVTFRCDPISEHNRLYWYRQTLGQGPEFLTYFQNEAQLEKSRLLSDRFSAERPKGSFSTLEIQRTEQGDSAMYLCASSKTGDPPGDTQYFGPGTRLTVL.